The sequence of this TCR beta chain was determined in a study of CD4 T cells in relation to SARS-CoV-2 and coronaviruses listed by TCRdb under 2021. Study-level background: In the ViraFEST assay, PBMCs were grown with antigen for around ten days, and TCR beta CDR3s were then sequenced to identify antigen-specific clonal expansions. The Adaptive Biotechnologies TCR-sequencing kit was used to sequence samples from a few pre-COVID donors and the naive versus memory experiments, whereas other data were Illumina-based. At the level of individual TCR clonotypes, the study evaluated whether memory CD4+ T cells crossreact between the spike proteins of SARS-CoV-2 and those of common cold coronaviruses. The negative reference condition was either a culture with an HIV-1 Nef peptide pool or a culture with no peptide. Patient-derived lymphoblastoid cell lines were used to map the HLA restriction of shared crossreactive spike epitopes. Expansion assays from other donors in the study were sequenced with a different, Illumina-based TCR-beta assay.

CDR1 WNHNN and CDR2 SYGVQD are derived from the germline V gene (reference sequence). The CDR3 sequence holds 13 residues, the cysteine and phenylalanine included. CDR3 DNA is the only sequence kept; it has 39 bases, read in frame from the first base. From V the trimming removes 6 bases and from J it removes 3 bases, while the gene matches leave 4 bases of the junction unaccounted for. This clone was seen a single time. It lacks a known antigen. Per-nucleotide qualities are absent, and no much larger clonotype sits a single base away. Libraries were built with the immunoSEQ multiplex PCR assay. Processing in the source paper ran as follows. Preprocessing removed nonproductive sequences and CDR3s not starting with C, not ending with F or W, or shorter than 7 amino acids. The MANAFEST web app was used to call antigen-specific clonotypes on the basis of expansion compared with the reference and with other culture wells. To be counted as positive, a clone had to show significant expansion compared with the reference culture, at an FDR below 0.05, in 2 of 3 replicate wells. Positive clones also required significant expansion versus all other tandem wells and an odds ratio above 5. CDR3 homology was measured as pairwise Levenshtein distance, computed with the stringdist R package after trimming three terminal residues from each end. The source is immuneACCESS, and TCRdb retained only in-frame sequences with V and J called. Part of the clones is not carried over; for the studies checked, unresolved V genes explain less than half of this, and the remainder is unexplained. That table furnishes V, J and clone size, whereas the DNA furnished D and trimming. A total of 20,000 to 25,000 clones appear in this sample, around 76% of them only once. Jointly, the top ten make up roughly 17% of the sample.

CD4+ T cells from unexposed donors were collected before the COVID-19 pandemic (2011-2018). After roughly 11 days of culture, CD4+ T cells were isolated with the EasySep CD4+ T cell isolation kit. As cell numbers permitted, CD4+ T cells from unexposed donors were tested for reactivity to SARS-CoV-2 S and N and to four common cold coronavirus spike pools. Each well received a few million PBMCs, cultured in IMDM supplemented with approximately 5.2% human AB serum and about 10 IU/ml IL-2. Half of the culture medium was replaced with fresh IL-2-containing medium on days 3 and 7. In general, every peptide culture condition was set up in three replicate wells. The leukapheresis product used for the unexposed donors was purchased from a commercial source. PBMCs were isolated from leukapheresis product or whole blood by Ficoll-Paque PLUS gradient centrifugation. PBMCs were either used fresh in the expansion assay or cryopreserved at -140 degrees C. The QIAamp Micro DNA Kit was used to extract genomic DNA from the CD4+ T cells.

General conclusions and limits of the study: Approximately 61% of donors had memory CD4+ clonotypes that crossrecognized SARS-CoV-2 and at least one common cold coronavirus spike. The study was constrained by small numbers of patients and of tested TCRs. Compared with monoreactive clones, crossreactive clones had significantly weaker SARS-CoV-2-driven expansion, a result consistent with antigenic imprinting. Pre-pandemic and post-infection samples were not both contributed by any donor, so tracing of the source of pre-existing responses was limited. Crossreactivity analysis centred on spike protein, so crossreactivity against other viral proteins was not assessed.

Material: CD4+ T cells from PBMCs, cultured in vitro. The rearrangement combines TRBV10-1 with TRBJ2-7, with 8 middle bases fitting TRBD1. This clonotype was sampled from a human donor in good health. The DNA sequence reads TGCGCCAGCAGCCGCGGACAGGGCTACGAGCAGTACTTC. Translated, it reads CASSRGQGYEQYF.